The 26 T cell receptor beta chains listed next were all sequenced from one sample in a study of T cell responses to AZD1222 COVID-19 vaccine. TCRdb's table, derived via immunoSEQ multiplex PCR, lists solely in-frame clones and lacks some. The sample lists 130,000 or so clones, roughly 90% occurring once. The sequences come from peripheral blood, collected 28 days after the second AZD1222 dose. The receptors were sampled from an adult who received the AZD1222 COVID-19 vaccine.

The chain is built from TRBV7-2 and TRBJ2-1; weak D call: TRBD2 (5 bases). The CDR3 extends over 12 amino acids. Trimming pared 5 bases from V and 9 bases from J, leaving 11 bases between. From germline, CDR1 is SGHTA and CDR2 FQGNSA. CDR3 in amino acids: CASSPLAGEQFF. For the CDR3, the DNA is TGTGCCAGCAGCCCTCTAGCAGGTGAGCAGTTCTTC. Full variable domain (remainder filled in from reference TRBV7-2 and TRBJ2-1): GAGVSQSPSNKVTEKGKDVELRCDPISGHTALYWYRQSLGQGLEFLIYFQGNSAPDKSGLPSDRFSAERTGGSVSTLTIQRTQQEDSAVYLCASSPLAGEQFFGPGTRLTVL.

The V and J genes are TRBV19 and TRBJ1-5; the D is unclear. CDR1 LNHDA and CDR2 SQIVND come from the germline V gene (reference sequence). The ends were cut back, 9 bases at V and 9 bases at J, with 21 bases in the middle. The CDR3 has 14 amino acids. The CDR3 DNA is TGTGCCAGCGGAGCGGGCGGCTCACGTCGGCCCCAGCATTTT. The encoded protein is CASGAGGSRRPQHF.

This chain joins TRBV9 and TRBJ2-2; D possibly uses TRBD1 or TRBD2 (5 bases each). The CDR3 loop spans 16 amino acids. V lost 3 bases to trimming and J lost 0 bases, with 12 bases between them. CDR1 is SGDLS and CDR2 is YYNGEE in the germline V gene. CDR3 amino acids: CASSGPGRTNTGELFF. As DNA, the CDR3 is TGTGCCAGCAGCGGTCCGGGACGGACGAACACCGGGGAGCTGTTTTTT.

CDR3: CASSRQGGRTYEQYF. The CDR3 nucleotides are TGCGCCAGCAGCCGACAGGGGGGCCGAACCTACGAGCAGTACTTC. The J gene is TRBJ2-7, the V gene TRBV5-1; 9 positions match TRBD1. This CDR3 spans 15 amino acids. The V gene end was trimmed by 4 bases and the J gene end by 2 bases; junction bases not matched to a gene: 7. CDR1 is SGHRS, CDR2 YFSETQ, per germline.

The chain uses TRBV28 and TRBJ1-6; the D is unclear. V was shortened by 3 bases and J by 4 bases, with 7 bases between the two germline ends. The V gene's germline CDR1 is MDHEN and CDR2 SYDVKM. This CDR3 region has 14 residues. The CDR3 sequence is CASSFEFYNSPLHF. The CDR3 bases are TGTGCCAGCAGTTTTGAATTTTATAATTCACCCCTCCACTTT.

The CDR3 sequence: CASSYRDGALYGYTF. The CDR3 DNA reads as TGTGCCAGCAGCTACAGGGACGGAGCGCTCTATGGCTACACCTTC. The V call is TRBV7-2, the J call TRBJ1-2; a possible D gene is TRBD1 (6 bases). V lost 4 bases, J lost 4 bases, and 16 bases lay in between. The CDR3 consists of 15 residues. CDR1 is SGHTA, CDR2 FQGNSA, per germline.

This chain connects TRBV24-1 to TRBJ2-2; TRBD1 matches at 8 bases. After removal of 4 bases from V and 0 bases from J, the junction contained 6 bases not matched to a gene. Looked up from germline, CDR1 is KGHDR and CDR2 is SFDVKD. CDR3 size: 17 residues. DNA for the CDR3: TGTGCCACCAGTGACTTGGGGGGACAGGCGAACACCGGGGAGCTGTTTTTT. This encodes CATSDLGGQANTGELFF.

J is TRBJ2-1 and V is TRBV28, with D perhaps matching TRBD1 or TRBD2 (5 bases each). In germline, CDR1 is MDHEN, CDR2 SYDVKM. V was trimmed by 5 bases and J by 7 bases, leaving 24 bases between them. There are 17 residues in the CDR3. CDR3 loop: CASSLSWGSAGGNEQFF. The DNA of the CDR3 is TGTGCCAGCAGTCTTTCCTGGGGGTCGGCGGGTGGGAATGAGCAGTTCTTC.

This clone was seen once. Other DNA sequences from this sample encode an identical CDR3 as well. The chain couples TRBV5-1 to TRBJ2-2, with D unclear. CDR1 and CDR2 (germline): SGHRS, YFSETQ. This CDR3 spans 13 amino acids. The V and J ends lost 0 bases and 6 bases respectively, with 6 bases between them. This CDR3 reads CASSLVGSGELFF. The CDR3 DNA reads as TGCGCCAGCAGCTTGGTAGGGTCCGGGGAGCTGTTTTTT. The full variable domain, with the rest looked up from reference TRBV5-1 and TRBJ2-2, is KAGVTQTPRYLIKTRGQQVTLSCSPISGHRSVSWYQQTPGQGLQFLFEYFSETQRNKGNFPGRFSGRQFSNSRSEMNVSTLELGDSALYLCASSLVGSGELFFGEGSRLTVL.

The chain links TRBV25-1 to TRBJ1-4; tentative D call: TRBD1 (5 bases). Germline CDR1 MGHDK, CDR2 SYGVNS. The V gene lost 7 bases and the J gene lost 2 bases, with 8 bases spanning the gap. CDR3 length: 13 residues. CDR3 bases: TGTGCCAGCAAGGGGACGACTAATGAAAAACTGTTTTTT. Amino acids: CASKGTTNEKLFF.

The chain joins TRBV4-3 to TRBJ1-5, with D unresolved. CDR1 and CDR2 (germline): LGHNA, YSLEER. V was trimmed by 0 bases and J by 3 bases, leaving 6 bases between them. The CDR3 contains 14 residues. CDR3: CASSQDPINQPQHF. The CDR3, as DNA: TGCGCCAGCAGCCAAGATCCGATCAATCAGCCCCAGCATTTT.

V is TRBV4-3 and J is TRBJ1-4; 7 bases align to TRBD1. The CDR3 runs 13 residues. Per the germline V gene, CDR1 is LGHNA and CDR2 is YSLEER. V was pared by 3 bases and J by 8 bases, with 3 bases of the junction left unmatched. For the CDR3, the DNA is TGCGCCAGCAGCCACCCGACAGGGGAAAAACTGTTTTTT. Translated, it gives CASSHPTGEKLFF.

The chain employs TRBV5-1 and TRBJ2-2; D is tentatively TRBD1 or TRBD2 (5 bases each). V lost 6 bases and J lost 4, with 19 bases in between. The CDR3 loop spans 16 amino acids. Germline values: CDR1 SGHRS, CDR2 YFSETQ. The DNA of the CDR3 is TGCGCCAGCATGGCTTCTAGGGGCGCGGGCACCGGGGAGCTGTTTTTT. The encoded protein is CASMASRGAGTGELFF.

This clone was counted once. Distinct nucleotide sequences in the sample also encode this CDR3. This chain joins TRBV5-1 and TRBJ1-4; D might be TRBD1 (6 bases). The CDR3 runs to 14 residues. Trimming took off 0 bases at V and 8 bases at J, with 11 bases between the two ends. Per germline, CDR1 SGHRS and CDR2 YFSETQ. The CDR3 DNA follows: TGCGCCAGCAGCTTGGAGGGGGGCGAGGAAAAACTGTTTTTT. Protein sequence: CASSLEGGEEKLFF.

The chain is built from TRBV18 and TRBJ2-7, with TRBD2 matching 8 bases. V lost 5 bases and J lost 3; bases outside the gene matches: 9. The CDR3 is 15 amino acids. The germline gives CDR1 KGHSH, CDR2 LQKENI. The CDR3 spells CASSSSGGRDYEQYF. As DNA, the CDR3 is TGTGCCAGCTCATCCTCGGGGGGGCGCGACTACGAGCAGTACTTC. Filled out from reference TRBV18 and TRBJ2-7, the complete variable domain reads NAGVMQNPRHLVRRRGQEARLRCSPMKGHSHVYWYRQLPEEGLKFMVYLQKENIIDESGMPKERFSAEFPKEGPSILRIQQVVRGDSAAYFCASSSSGGRDYEQYFGPGTRLTVT.

The V call is TRBV20-1, the J call TRBJ1-1; D is unresolved. CDR3 length: 11 residues. The V and J ends lost 5 bases and 1 base respectively, with 5 bases between them. Germline CDR1 DFQATT, CDR2 SNEGSKA (reference sequence). CDR3 sequence (DNA): TGCAGTGCTCCTCAGAACACTGAAGCTTTCTTT. Protein product: CSAPQNTEAFF.

The chain employs TRBV6-5 and TRBJ2-7; weak D call: TRBD1 (6 bases). The CDR3 sequence is 15 residues long. Trimming removed 1 base at V and 2 bases at J, with 12 bases between. From germline, CDR1 is MNHEY and CDR2 SVGAGI. CDR3 loop: CASSYYGAGAYEQYF. CDR3 DNA sequence: TGTGCCAGCAGTTACTACGGGGCAGGGGCCTACGAGCAGTACTTC.

This clone was recorded a few times. This chain joins TRBV5-1 and TRBJ2-7; 7 bases align to TRBD1. In germline, CDR1 is SGHRS, CDR2 YFSETQ. CDR3 length: 18 amino acids. Trimming cost V 4 bases and J 3 bases; bases outside gene matches: 19. The CDR3 loop reads CASSEGLLRGLSSYEQYF. In DNA form, the CDR3 reads TGCGCCAGCAGCGAAGGCCTACTGAGGGGGCTCAGCAGCTACGAGCAGTACTTC.

The rearrangement joins TRBV15 to TRBJ2-5, with D hard to call. Trimming left V 2 bases short and J 4 bases short, with 11 bases between. The CDR3 is made up of 14 amino acids. Per germline, CDR1 LNHNV and CDR2 YYDKDF (reference sequence). CDR3 residues: CATSRLFGAETQYF. In nucleotides, the CDR3 is TGTGCCACCAGCAGATTATTTGGCGCAGAGACCCAGTACTTC.

The chain uses TRBV25-1 and TRBJ2-1; 9 nucleotides agree with TRBD2. The junction had 2 bases not matched to a gene; V was cut back by 3 bases and J by 2 bases. The CDR3 is made up of 15 amino acids. Germline V gene data show CDR1 as MGHDK and CDR2 as SYGVNS. As DNA, the CDR3 is TGTGCCAGCAGTGAGACTAGCGGAACCTACAATGAGCAGTTCTTC. Amino acid sequence: CASSETSGTYNEQFF.

The J gene is TRBJ2-7, the V gene TRBV27; the match to TRBD1 covers 7 bases. The CDR3 sequence is 14 residues long. Germline V gene lookup returns CDR1 MNHEY and CDR2 SMNVEV (reference sequence). V lost 4 bases and J lost 2; bases outside the gene matches: 5. CDR3 in DNA: TGTGCCAGCAGTTCCCTCGGGACAGCCTACGAGCAGTACTTC. Translating it yields CASSSLGTAYEQYF.

The chain employs TRBV12-5 and TRBJ2-5; 13 positions match TRBD2. CDR3 length: 21 amino acids. CDR1 and CDR2 from the germline V gene are LGHNT and FRNRAP. V gave up 2 bases and J gave up 0 bases; unmatched junction bases: 15. In DNA, the CDR3 is TGTGCTAGTGGTTTGTGGGGACAGAAAGAGGGACTAGCGGGACACCAAGAGACCCAGTACTTC. Translated, it gives CASGLWGQKEGLAGHQETQYF.

This clone was observed a few times. The chain has TRBV6-5 and TRBJ2-1; D is perhaps TRBD1 or TRBD2 (5 bases each). This CDR3 spans 13 amino acids. The germline V and J ends were trimmed by 3 bases and 6 bases, with 9 bases remaining between them. CDR1 and CDR2 from the germline V gene are MNHEY and SVGAGI. The CDR3: CASSYRGPNEQFF. CDR3 DNA sequence: TGTGCCAGCAGTTATAGGGGACCCAATGAGCAGTTCTTC.

The rearrangement uses TRBV29-1 and TRBJ1-1, with D tentatively TRBD1 (6 bases). CDR1 is SQVTM, CDR2 ANQGSEA, per germline. The CDR3 sequence is 13 residues long. Trimming took off 4 bases at V and 0 bases at J, with 9 bases between the two ends. CDR3 in amino acids: CSVATGMNTEAFF. In DNA, the CDR3 is TGCAGCGTTGCTACAGGGATGAACACTGAAGCTTTCTTT.

This chain uses TRBV28 with TRBJ2-7; 12 bases align to TRBD2. Germline CDR1 and CDR2: MDHEN and SYDVKM. The CDR3 runs to 15 residues. Trimming cost V 6 bases and J 5 bases; bases outside gene matches: 8. Written as DNA, the CDR3 is TGTGCCAGCAGCAGACTAGCGGGAGTACCCCACGAGCAGTACTTC. This codes for CASSRLAGVPHEQYF.

V and J are TRBV2 and TRBJ2-1; 10 bases match TRBD2. This CDR3 spans 16 amino acids. Losses at the gene ends were 6 bases for V and 4 bases for J; bases not matched to a gene: 9. The germline V gene encodes CDR1 SNHLY and CDR2 FYNNEI. The CDR3: CASRNFVTSGYNEQFF. CDR3 bases: TGTGCCAGCAGAAATTTCGTGACTAGCGGGTACAATGAGCAGTTCTTC.